Here is one T cell receptor beta chain with its context. The antigen remains unidentified. The ends lost 5 bases at V and 4 bases at J; junction bases unmatched: 6. The CDR3 loop spans 14 amino acids. Germline V gene lookup returns CDR1 SGHAT and CDR2 FQNNGV. Sequencing was performed with immunoSEQ multiplex PCR; in TCRdb, only in-frame clones are kept and a portion is missing. The sample records more than 55,000 clones, roughly 79% being singletons. This record comes from a study of PD-L1 blockade in urothelial cancer. General observations from the study: Greater 3-week expansion of tumor-associated blood clones was recorded for durable-benefit patients.

As for time point: pretreatment peripheral blood. Sample: PBMCs, taken around atezolizumab (anti-PD-L1) treatment. The J gene is TRBJ2-3, the V gene TRBV11-2, with 7 bases identical to TRBD1. The TCR originated in a man aged 65 to 85 with urothelial cancer. Written as DNA, the CDR3 is TGTGCCAGCAGCGGGCGACAGGGTGCAGATACGCAGTATTTT. It translates to CASSGRQGADTQYF.